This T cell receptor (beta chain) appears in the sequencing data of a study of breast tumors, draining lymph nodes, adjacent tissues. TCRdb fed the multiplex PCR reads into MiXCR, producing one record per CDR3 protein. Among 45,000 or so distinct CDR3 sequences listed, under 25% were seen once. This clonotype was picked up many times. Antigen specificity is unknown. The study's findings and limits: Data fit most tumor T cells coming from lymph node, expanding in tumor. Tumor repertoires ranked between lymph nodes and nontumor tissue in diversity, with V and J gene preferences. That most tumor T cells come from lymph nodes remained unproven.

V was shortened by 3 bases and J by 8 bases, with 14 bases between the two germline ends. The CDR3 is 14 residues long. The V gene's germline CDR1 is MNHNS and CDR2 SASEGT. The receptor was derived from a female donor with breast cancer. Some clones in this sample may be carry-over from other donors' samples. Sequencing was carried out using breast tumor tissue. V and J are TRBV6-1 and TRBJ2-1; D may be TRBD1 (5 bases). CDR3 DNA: TGTGCCAGCAGTGATGCCAGGGCGGTGTATGAGCAGTTCTTC. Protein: CASSDARAVYEQFF.